This note documents a single TCR beta chain sequence. CDR3 length equals 17 residues. Trimming removed 4 bases from V and 4 bases from J; junction bases left unmatched: 15. Germline lookup yields CDR1 MDHEN and CDR2 SYDVKM. The data were obtained in a study of blood T cell repertoires in COVID-19. Using immunoSEQ multiplex PCR, the repertoire was profiled, and TCRdb retains in-frame clones only, with some absent. Of some 260,000 clones in the sample, around nine tenths were seen once. Sequencing was carried out using peripheral blood. The origin of this receptor is a man between 18 and 29 years old with active or convalescent COVID-19. The chain employs TRBV28 and TRBJ2-7, with TRBD1 matching 8 bases. The DNA for the CDR3 is TGTGCCAGCAGTTCTATTACATGGGACAGGAGGTATTACGAGCAGTACTTC. It encodes CASSSITWDRRYYEQYF.